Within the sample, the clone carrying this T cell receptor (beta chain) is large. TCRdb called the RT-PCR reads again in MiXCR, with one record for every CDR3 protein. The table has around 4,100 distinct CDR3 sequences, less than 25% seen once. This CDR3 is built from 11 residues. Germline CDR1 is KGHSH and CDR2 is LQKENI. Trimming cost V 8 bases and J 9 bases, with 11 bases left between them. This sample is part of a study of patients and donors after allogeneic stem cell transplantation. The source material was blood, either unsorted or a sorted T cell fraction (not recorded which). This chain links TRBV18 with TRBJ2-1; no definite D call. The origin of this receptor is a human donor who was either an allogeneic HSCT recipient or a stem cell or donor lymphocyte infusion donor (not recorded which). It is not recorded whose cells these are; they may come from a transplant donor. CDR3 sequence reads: CASAFGGEQFF. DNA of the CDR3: TGTGCCAGCGCCTTCGGCGGTGAGCAGTTCTTC.